Below are 8 T cell receptor beta chains sequenced from a single sample in a study of CD8 T cells in ankylosing spondylitis. TCRdb re-called the 5' RACE reads with MiXCR, one entry per CDR3 protein. The data show about 200,000 distinct CDR3 sequences, roughly 12% seen once. The sample consisted of blood, either unsorted or a sorted T cell fraction (not recorded which). The origin of the receptors is a male donor with ankylosing spondylitis or in good health (not recorded which).

There are many counts of this clonotype. The chain links TRBV3-1 to TRBJ1-1; TRBD1 matches 7 bases. Germline V lookup: CDR1 LGHDT, CDR2 YNNKEL (reference sequence). The V and J ends lost 0 bases and 0 bases, in that order; junction bases with no gene match: 4. The CDR3 spans 16 residues. CDR3 sequence reads: CASSQDMTGLNTEAFF. In DNA form, the CDR3 reads TGTGCCAGCAGCCAAGATATGACAGGGCTGAACACTGAAGCTTTCTTT.

This clonotype was seen at least ten times. The chain employs TRBV29-1 and TRBJ1-2; a possible D gene is TRBD1 (5 bases). Germline values: CDR1 SQVTM, CDR2 ANQGSEA. This CDR3 has 14 amino acids. V was shortened by 3 bases and J by 2 bases, with 13 bases between the two germline ends. The CDR3: CSVDWQGPNYGYTF. In DNA form, the CDR3 reads TGCAGCGTTGATTGGCAGGGACCAAACTATGGCTACACCTTC.

This clonotype has a count of ten or more. This sequence joins TRBV4-1 and TRBJ2-2; D is unresolved. In germline, CDR1 is MGHRA, CDR2 YSYEKL. V gave up 3 bases and J gave up 0 bases, with 17 bases separating them. There are 18 residues in the CDR3. The CDR3 DNA follows: TGCGCCAGCAGCCAGGTCCAGTGGACCACCGCGAACACCGGGGAGCTGTTTTTT. This sequence encodes CASSQVQWTTANTGELFF.

This rearrangement joins TRBV4-1 to TRBJ1-5, with a weak D call TRBD1 (6 bases). Germline CDR1 is MGHRA and CDR2 is YSYEKL. The V and J ends lost 1 base and 8 bases respectively, with 9 bases between them. CDR3 length: 13 residues. The CDR3 sequence is CASSQGEGEPQHF. The CDR3 DNA reads TGCGCCAGCAGCCAAGGAGAGGGGGAGCCCCAGCATTTT.

The CDR3 protein is CASSLYGRSYEQYF. The CDR3 nucleotides are TGTGCCAGCAGTTTATACGGGCGATCCTACGAGCAGTACTTC. The V gene is TRBV27, the J gene TRBJ2-7; no clear D. V lost 1 base and J 1 base, leaving 8 bases between the germline ends. Germline CDR1 reads MNHEY; CDR2 reads SMNVEV (reference sequence). CDR3 size: 14 residues.

This clonotype was observed a few times. This chain uses TRBV12-3 or TRBV12-4 with TRBJ2-2; 7 bases line up with TRBD1. The CDR3 consists of 20 residues. After removal of 7 bases from V and 3 bases from J, the junction contained 23 bases not matched to a gene. The CDR3 DNA reads TGTGCCAGCACCTCCTCAACAGGACAGGTTGTTAACTGGGACACCGGGGAGCTGTTTTTT. This encodes CASTSSTGQVVNWDTGELFF.

This sequence joins TRBV5-1 and TRBJ1-1; 7 positions match TRBD1. The V gene's germline CDR1 is SGHRS and CDR2 YFSETQ. Germline trimming cut 5 bases from V and 5 bases from J; bases unmatched to any gene: 15. The CDR3 consists of 16 residues. CDR3 amino acids: CASSPHIGQGETEAFF. CDR3 nucleotides: TGCGCCAGCAGTCCCCACATTGGGCAGGGGGAGACTGAAGCTTTCTTT.

This clonotype was seen a handful of times. The chain combines TRBV29-1 with TRBJ2-3, with 8 bases fitting TRBD1. The trim removed 2 bases at V and 2 bases at J, leaving 6 bases unmatched. Germline loops: CDR1 SQVTM, CDR2 ANQGSEA. The CDR3 spans 15 residues. CDR3 sequence reads: CSVESQGGYTDTQYF. In DNA, the CDR3 is TGCAGCGTTGAATCACAGGGGGGATACACAGATACGCAGTATTTT.